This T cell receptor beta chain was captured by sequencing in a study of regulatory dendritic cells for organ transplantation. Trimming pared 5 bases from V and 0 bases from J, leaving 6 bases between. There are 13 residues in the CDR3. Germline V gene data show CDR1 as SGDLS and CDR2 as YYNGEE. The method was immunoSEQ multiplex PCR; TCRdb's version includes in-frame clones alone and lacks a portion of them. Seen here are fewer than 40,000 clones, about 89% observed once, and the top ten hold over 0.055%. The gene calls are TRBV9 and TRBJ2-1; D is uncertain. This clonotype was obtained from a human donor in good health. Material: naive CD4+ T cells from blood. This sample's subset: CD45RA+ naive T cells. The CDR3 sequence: CASRSSSYNEQFF. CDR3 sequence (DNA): TGTGCCAGCAGGTCGAGCTCCTACAATGAGCAGTTCTTC.